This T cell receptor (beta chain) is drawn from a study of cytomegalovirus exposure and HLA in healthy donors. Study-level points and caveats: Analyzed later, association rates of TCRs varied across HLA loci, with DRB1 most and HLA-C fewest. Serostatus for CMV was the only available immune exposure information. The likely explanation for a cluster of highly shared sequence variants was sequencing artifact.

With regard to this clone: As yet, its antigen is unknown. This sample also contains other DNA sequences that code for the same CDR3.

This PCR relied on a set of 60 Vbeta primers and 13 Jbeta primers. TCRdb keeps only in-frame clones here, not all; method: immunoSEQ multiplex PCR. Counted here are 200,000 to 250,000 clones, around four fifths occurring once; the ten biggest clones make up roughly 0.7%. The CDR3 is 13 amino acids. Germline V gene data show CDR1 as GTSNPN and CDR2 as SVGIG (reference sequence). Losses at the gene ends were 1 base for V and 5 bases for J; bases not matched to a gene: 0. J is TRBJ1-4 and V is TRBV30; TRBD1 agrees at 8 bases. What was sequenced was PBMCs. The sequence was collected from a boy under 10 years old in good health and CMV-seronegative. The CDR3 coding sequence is TGTGCCTGGAGTGGACAGGGGAATGAAAAACTGTTTTTT. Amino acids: CAWSGQGNEKLFF. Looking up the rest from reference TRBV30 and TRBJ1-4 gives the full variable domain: SQTIHQWPATLVQPVGSPLSLECTVEGTSNPNLYWYRQAAGRGLQLLFYSVGIGQISSEVPQNLSASRPQDRQFILSSKKLLLSDSGFYLCAWSGQGNEKLFFGSGTQLSVL.